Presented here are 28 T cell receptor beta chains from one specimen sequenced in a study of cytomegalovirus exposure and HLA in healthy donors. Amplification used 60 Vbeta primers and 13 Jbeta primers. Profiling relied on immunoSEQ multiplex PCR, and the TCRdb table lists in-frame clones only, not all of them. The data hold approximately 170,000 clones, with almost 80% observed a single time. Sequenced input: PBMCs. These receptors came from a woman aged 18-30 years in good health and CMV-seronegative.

The CDR3 DNA is TGTGCCAGCAGATTGCCGGGACAGGGGCCCGAGCAGTACTTC. Amino acid sequence: CASRLPGQGPEQYF. The J gene is TRBJ2-7, the V gene TRBV28, with 10 bases aligning to TRBD1. The germline V gene has CDR1 MDHEN and CDR2 SYDVKM. Losses at the gene ends were 6 bases for V and 6 bases for J; bases not matched to a gene: 8. The CDR3 is 14 amino acids.

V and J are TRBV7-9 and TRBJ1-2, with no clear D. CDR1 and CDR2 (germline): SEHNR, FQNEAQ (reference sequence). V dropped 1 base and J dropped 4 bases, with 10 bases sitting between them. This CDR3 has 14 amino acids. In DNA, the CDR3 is TGTGCCAGCAGCTTAGTGGCAGGAGGCTATGGCTACACCTTC. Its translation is CASSLVAGGYGYTF.

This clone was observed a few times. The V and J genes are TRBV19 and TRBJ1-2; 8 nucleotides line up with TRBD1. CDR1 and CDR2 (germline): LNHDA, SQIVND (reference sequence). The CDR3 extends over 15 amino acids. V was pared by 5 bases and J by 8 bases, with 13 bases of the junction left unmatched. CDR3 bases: TGTGCCAGTAGTTTCAACGGACAGGGCGGCGGGGGCTACACCTTC. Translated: CASSFNGQGGGGYTF.

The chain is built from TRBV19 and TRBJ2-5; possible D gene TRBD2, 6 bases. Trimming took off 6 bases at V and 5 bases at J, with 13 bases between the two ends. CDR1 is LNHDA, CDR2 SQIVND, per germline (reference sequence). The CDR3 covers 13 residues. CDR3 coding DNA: TGTGCCAGTAGCACGACTAGTTCTGAGACCCAGTACTTC. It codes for CASSTTSSETQYF.

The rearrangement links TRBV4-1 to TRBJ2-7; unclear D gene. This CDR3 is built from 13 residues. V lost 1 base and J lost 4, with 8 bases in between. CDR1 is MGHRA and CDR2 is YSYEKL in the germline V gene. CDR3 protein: CASSQGANYEQYF. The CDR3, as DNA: TGCGCCAGCAGCCAAGGCGCGAATTACGAGCAGTACTTC.

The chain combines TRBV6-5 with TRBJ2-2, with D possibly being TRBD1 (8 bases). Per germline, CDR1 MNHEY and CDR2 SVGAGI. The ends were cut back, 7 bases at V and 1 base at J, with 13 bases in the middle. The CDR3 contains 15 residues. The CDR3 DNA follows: TGTGCCAGCACCGGGGGGACAGGGAACACCGGGGAGCTGTTTTTT. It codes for CASTGGTGNTGELFF.

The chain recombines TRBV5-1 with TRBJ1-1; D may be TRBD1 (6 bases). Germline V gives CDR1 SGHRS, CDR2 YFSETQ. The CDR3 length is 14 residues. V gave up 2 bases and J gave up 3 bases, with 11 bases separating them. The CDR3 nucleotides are TGCGCCAGCAGCTTCAGGGGCCCAGACACTGAAGCTTTCTTT. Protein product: CASSFRGPDTEAFF.

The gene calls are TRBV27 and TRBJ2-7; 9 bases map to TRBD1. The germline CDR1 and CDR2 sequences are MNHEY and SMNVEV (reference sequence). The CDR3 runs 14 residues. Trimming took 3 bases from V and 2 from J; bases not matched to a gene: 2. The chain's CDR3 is CASSLGQGPYEQYF. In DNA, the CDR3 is TGTGCCAGCAGTTTGGGACAGGGCCCCTACGAGCAGTACTTC.

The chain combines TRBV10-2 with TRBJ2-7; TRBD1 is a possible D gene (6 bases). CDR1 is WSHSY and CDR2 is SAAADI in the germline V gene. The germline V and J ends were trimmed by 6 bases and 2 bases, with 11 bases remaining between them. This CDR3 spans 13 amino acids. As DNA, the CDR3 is TGCGCCAGCAGAGACAGGACCACCTACGAGCAGTACTTC. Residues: CASRDRTTYEQYF.

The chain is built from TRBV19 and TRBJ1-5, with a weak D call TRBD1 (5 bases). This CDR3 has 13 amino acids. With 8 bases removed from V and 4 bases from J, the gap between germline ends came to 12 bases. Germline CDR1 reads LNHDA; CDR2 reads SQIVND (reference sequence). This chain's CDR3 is CASSRDPNQPQHF. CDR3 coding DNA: TGTGCCAGTTCGCGGGACCCTAATCAGCCCCAGCATTTT.

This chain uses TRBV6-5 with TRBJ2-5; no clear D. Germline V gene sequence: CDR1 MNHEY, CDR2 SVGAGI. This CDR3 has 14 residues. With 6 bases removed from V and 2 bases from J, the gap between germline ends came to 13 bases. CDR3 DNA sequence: TGTGCCAGCAGACCGAGCCGTTATCAAGAGACCCAGTACTTC. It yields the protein CASRPSRYQETQYF.

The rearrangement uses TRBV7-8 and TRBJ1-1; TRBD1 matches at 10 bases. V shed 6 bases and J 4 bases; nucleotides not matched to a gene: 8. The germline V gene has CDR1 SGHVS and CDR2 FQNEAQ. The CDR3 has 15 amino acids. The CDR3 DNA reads TGTGCCAGCAGGGAGACAGGGGGCTCGGCCACTGAAGCTTTCTTT. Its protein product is CASRETGGSATEAFF.

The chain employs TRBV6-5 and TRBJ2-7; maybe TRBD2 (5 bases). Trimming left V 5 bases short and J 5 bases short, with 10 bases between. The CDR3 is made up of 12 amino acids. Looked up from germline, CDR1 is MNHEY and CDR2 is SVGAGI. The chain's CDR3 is CASSLSRDEQYF. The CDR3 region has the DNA TGTGCCAGCAGTCTATCGCGGGACGAGCAGTACTTC.

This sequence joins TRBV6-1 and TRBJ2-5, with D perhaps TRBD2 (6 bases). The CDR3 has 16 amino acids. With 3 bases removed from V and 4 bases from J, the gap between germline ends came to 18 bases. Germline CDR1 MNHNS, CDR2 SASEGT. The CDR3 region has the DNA TGTGCCAGCAGTGACCCTAGCGTAGGTTACCTAGAGACCCAGTACTTC. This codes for CASSDPSVGYLETQYF.

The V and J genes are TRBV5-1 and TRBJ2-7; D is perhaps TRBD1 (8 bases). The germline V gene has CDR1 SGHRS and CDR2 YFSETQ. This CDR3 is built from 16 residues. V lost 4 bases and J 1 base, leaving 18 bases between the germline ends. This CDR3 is CASSPSGQGGSYEQYF. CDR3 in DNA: TGCGCCAGCAGCCCCTCTGGACAGGGAGGGTCCTACGAGCAGTACTTC.

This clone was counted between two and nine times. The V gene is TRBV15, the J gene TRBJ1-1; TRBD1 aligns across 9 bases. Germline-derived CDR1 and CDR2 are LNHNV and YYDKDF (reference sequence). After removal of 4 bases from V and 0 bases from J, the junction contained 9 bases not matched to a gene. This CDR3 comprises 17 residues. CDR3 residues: CATSKDRGSLMNTEAFF. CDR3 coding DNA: TGTGCCACCAGCAAAGACAGGGGGTCCCTCATGAACACTGAAGCTTTCTTT.

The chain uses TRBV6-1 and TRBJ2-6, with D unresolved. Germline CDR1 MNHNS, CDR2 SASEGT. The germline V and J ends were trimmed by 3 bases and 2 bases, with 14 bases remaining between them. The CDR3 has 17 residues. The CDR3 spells CASSELNSGAGANVLTF. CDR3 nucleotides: TGTGCCAGCAGTGAGCTAAATTCAGGTGCTGGGGCCAACGTCCTGACTTTC.

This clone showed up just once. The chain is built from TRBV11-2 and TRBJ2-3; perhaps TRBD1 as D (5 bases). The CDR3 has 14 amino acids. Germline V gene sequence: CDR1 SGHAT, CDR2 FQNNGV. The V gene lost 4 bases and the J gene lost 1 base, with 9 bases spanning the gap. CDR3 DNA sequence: TGTGCCAGCAGCTGGGGCAGGGGCACAGATACGCAGTATTTT. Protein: CASSWGRGTDTQYF.

The DNA of the CDR3 is TGTGCCACCAGCAGAGCGGACAGGGAGAGTTACGAGCAGTACTTC. It translates to CATSRADRESYEQYF. The rearrangement links TRBV15 to TRBJ2-7, with 8 bases identical to TRBD1. After removal of 1 base from V and 4 bases from J, the junction contained 6 bases not matched to a gene. From germline, CDR1 is LNHNV and CDR2 YYDKDF (reference sequence). CDR3 length: 15 residues.

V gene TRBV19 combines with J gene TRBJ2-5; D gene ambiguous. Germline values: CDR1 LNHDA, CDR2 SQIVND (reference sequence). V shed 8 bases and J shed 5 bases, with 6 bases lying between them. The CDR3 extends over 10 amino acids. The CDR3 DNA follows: TGTGCCAGTTTACTCGAGACCCAGTACTTC. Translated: CASLLETQYF.

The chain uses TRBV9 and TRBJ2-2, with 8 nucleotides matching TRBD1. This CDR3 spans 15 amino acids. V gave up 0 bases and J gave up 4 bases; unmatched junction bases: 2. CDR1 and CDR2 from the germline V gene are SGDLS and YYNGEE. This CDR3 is CASSVGDRTTGELFF. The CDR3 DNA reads TGTGCCAGCAGCGTAGGGGACAGGACCACCGGGGAGCTGTTTTTT.

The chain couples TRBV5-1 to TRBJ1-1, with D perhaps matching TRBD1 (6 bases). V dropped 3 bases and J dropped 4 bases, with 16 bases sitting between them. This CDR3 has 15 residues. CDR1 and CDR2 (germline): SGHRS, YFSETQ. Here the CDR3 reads CASSSQGPPGTEAFF. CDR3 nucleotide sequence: TGCGCCAGCAGCTCCCAGGGGCCCCCGGGCACTGAAGCTTTCTTT. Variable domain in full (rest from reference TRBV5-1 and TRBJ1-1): KAGVTQTPRYLIKTRGQQVTLSCSPISGHRSVSWYQQTPGQGLQFLFEYFSETQRNKGNFPGRFSGRQFSNSRSEMNVSTLELGDSALYLCASSSQGPPGTEAFFGQGTRLTVV.

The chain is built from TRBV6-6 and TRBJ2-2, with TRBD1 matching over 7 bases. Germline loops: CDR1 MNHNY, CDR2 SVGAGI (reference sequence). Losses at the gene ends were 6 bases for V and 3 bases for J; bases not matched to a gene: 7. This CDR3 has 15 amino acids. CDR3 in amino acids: CASSRRGKDTGELFF. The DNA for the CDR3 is TGTGCCAGCAGCCGCAGGGGGAAGGACACCGGGGAGCTGTTTTTT.

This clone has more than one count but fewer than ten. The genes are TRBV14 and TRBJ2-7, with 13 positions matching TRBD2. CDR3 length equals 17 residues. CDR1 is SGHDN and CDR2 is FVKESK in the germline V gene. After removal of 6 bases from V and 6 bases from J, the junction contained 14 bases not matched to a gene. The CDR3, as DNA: TGTGCCAGCAGTCACGGACTAGCGGGAGCTAAGTACGCCGAGCAGTACTTC. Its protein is CASSHGLAGAKYAEQYF.

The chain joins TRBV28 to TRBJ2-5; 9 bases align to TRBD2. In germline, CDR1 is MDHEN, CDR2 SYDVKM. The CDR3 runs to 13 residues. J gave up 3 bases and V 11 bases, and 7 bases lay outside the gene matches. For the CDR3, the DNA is TGTGCCGGCAAGACTAGCGGTAAAGAGACCCAGTACTTC. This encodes CAGKTSGKETQYF.

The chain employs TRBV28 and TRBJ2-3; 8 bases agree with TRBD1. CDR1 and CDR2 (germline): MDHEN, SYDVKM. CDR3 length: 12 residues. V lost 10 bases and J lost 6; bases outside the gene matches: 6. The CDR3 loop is CATRDRGDTQYF. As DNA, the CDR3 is TGTGCCACCAGAGACAGGGGCGATACGCAGTATTTT.

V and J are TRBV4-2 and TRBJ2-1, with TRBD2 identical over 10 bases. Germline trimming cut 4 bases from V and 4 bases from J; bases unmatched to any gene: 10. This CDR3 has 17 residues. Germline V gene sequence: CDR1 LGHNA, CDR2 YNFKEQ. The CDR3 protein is CASSPSFTSGVYNEQFF. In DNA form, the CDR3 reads TGTGCCAGCAGCCCTTCCTTTACTAGCGGGGTTTACAATGAGCAGTTCTTC.

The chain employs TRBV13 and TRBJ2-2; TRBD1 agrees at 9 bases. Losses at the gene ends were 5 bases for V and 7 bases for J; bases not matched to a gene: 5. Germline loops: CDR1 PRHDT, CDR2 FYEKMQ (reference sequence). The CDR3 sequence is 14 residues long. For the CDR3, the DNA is TGTGCCAGCAGCGAAACAGGGGGCTACGGGGAGCTGTTTTTT. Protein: CASSETGGYGELFF.